This T cell receptor (beta chain) was captured in a study of CD8 T cells in ankylosing spondylitis. MiXCR was run by TCRdb on the 5' RACE reads, yielding one entry per CDR3 protein. Here the sample spans over 150,000 distinct CDR3 sequences, around 13% being singletons. Trimming took off 6 bases at V and 8 bases at J, with 10 bases between the two ends. This CDR3 is built from 11 residues. CDR1 is SNHLY, CDR2 FYNNEI, per germline. Sequencing was done on a sample of blood, either unsorted or a sorted T cell fraction (not recorded which). The source of this sequence is a male donor with ankylosing spondylitis or in good health (not recorded which). The V gene is TRBV2, the J gene TRBJ1-1; D gene uncertain. CDR3 protein: CASRDRGEAFF. The CDR3 bases are TGTGCCAGCAGAGACCGCGGCGAAGCTTTCTTT.